This T cell receptor (beta chain) comes out of a study of blood T cell repertoires in COVID-19. The protocol was immunoSEQ multiplex PCR, while the TCRdb copy is restricted to in-frame clones and leaves out a portion. The table includes 300,000 to 500,000 clones, 88% detected once. This CDR3 comprises 15 residues. The germline gives CDR1 SGHTA, CDR2 FQGTGA. V lost 5 bases and J lost 9, with 17 bases in between. Assignment of participants to cohorts was predicated upon participant-reported clinical history. V gene TRBV7-3 combines with J gene TRBJ2-6; the D gene is possibly TRBD2 (5 bases). This receptor was identified in a woman aged 30 to 39 with acute COVID-19. The sequencing input was PBMCs or T cells enriched from blood (not recorded which). The CDR3 spells CASSLAGNLVNVLTF. DNA for the CDR3: TGTGCCAGCAGCCTAGCAGGCAATTTGGTCAACGTCCTGACTTTC.